The sequence of this T cell receptor beta chain was determined in a study of PD-1 blockade in classical Hodgkin lymphoma (dated by TCRdb to the early 2020s). Background for the entire study: Nivolumab dosing was 3 mg/kg intravenously every 2 weeks, continuing until either disease progression or unacceptable toxicity. To define a peripheral blood immune signature of response to PD-1 blockade in classical Hodgkin lymphoma, the study combined TCR beta sequencing with CyTOF.

Reading the label with the study, this specimen's time point is: cycle 4 day 1 (C4D1), after more than five weeks of nivolumab. Every trial patient had relapsed following autologous stem cell transplantation, and prior brentuximab vedotin exposure was what differed among cohorts A, B and C. The trial cohort comprised fewer than 65 patients with relapsed/refractory classical Hodgkin lymphoma whose best overall responses were complete response, partial response or progressive disease. Single-agent nivolumab was administered to trial patients in the multi-cohort phase II CheckMate 205 trial. Best overall response was determined by an independent review committee according to the 2007 International Working Group response criteria. Trial PBMCs were obtained immediately prior to nivolumab initiation (C1D1) and on therapy at cycle 2 day 1 and cycle 4 day 1. After peripheral blood was drawn into 8 mL Vacutainer Cell Preparation Tubes, PBMCs were isolated by centrifugation and then cryopreserved.

Genomic DNA was extracted with the Qiagen DNeasy kit from unsorted PBMCs and from negatively selected CD4+ and CD8+ fractions. Amplification of TCR beta CDR3 regions was done by immunoSEQ multiplex PCR with primers that anneal to V and J segments. A synthetic immune receptor repertoire was used to minimize amplification bias, and any residual bias was removed computationally once sequencing was done. The study's own analysis went as follows. Custom Python scripts were used to quantify repertoire diversity as the Shannon entropy index. Unsorted, CD4+ and CD8+ repertoires were analyzed separately, except for combined analyses in which CD4+ and CD8+ sequences were merged in silico. Clonal expansion was defined as at least a 2-fold frequency increase after treatment relative to C1D1, with a pseudocount of 0.5 for undetected baseline clones. Clones with 0 or 1 copy at C1D1 were defined as singleton clones, while clones with 2 or more copies were defined as non-singleton clones. Clones expanded in unsorted samples were labelled as CD4+, CD8+ or unknown by matching protein sequences in sorted samples from the same patient. Diversity changes from C1D1 to C4D1 were tested in paired samples using Wilcoxon tests. TCRdb took over this immuneACCESS table, retaining in-frame rearrangements with V and J assigned. Such tables are incomplete; in checked studies, under half of the missing clones stem from an unresolved V gene, and the remainder is unexplained. V, J and clone size reflect that table, while D and trimming were determined from the DNA. This sample is represented by some 110,000 clones; approximately 89% of them were singletons. 19% of the sample comes from the top ten.

Based on the germline V gene, the CDR1 and CDR2 sequences are SGHTA and FQGNSA. V and J are truncated by 5 bases and 5 bases respectively, leaving an intervening sequence of 9 bases. Its CDR3 holds 13 amino acids, cysteine through phenylalanine. This entry keeps only the CDR3 DNA: 39 bases, framed from base 1. As to this clone: The antigen this receptor binds is unknown. Base qualities are not provided; no much larger clone lies one nucleotide away.

Paper-wide results and their limitations: CD4+ but not CD8+ TCR diversity rose significantly by C4D1 (p=0.0027 vs p=0.16), most apparent in complete responders (p=0.02). Baseline diversity similar to that of newly diagnosed patients was observed in trial patients achieving complete response, whereas significantly lower diversity was observed in partial responders and progressors. Only a single clinical trial cohort was studied, and what caused the repertoire differences, possibly disease activity or prior therapy, remained undefined. Baseline TCR diversity was reported to be lower in newly diagnosed patients than in healthy donors and to be lower still in relapsed/refractory patients. Patients starting nivolumab less than 1 year after ASCT had lower diversity and were excluded from later analyses to avoid confounding by immune reconstitution.

This receptor was taken from a human donor with classical Hodgkin lymphoma. The chain employs TRBV7-2 and TRBJ1-4, with an unclear D gene assignment. The sequences come from peripheral blood mononuclear cells (PBMCs), collected before the fourth cycle of nivolumab. CDR3 reads: CASSPQKNEKLFF. The nucleotide sequence reads as follows: TGTGCCAGCAGCCCACAGAAAAATGAAAAACTGTTTTTT.